This TCR beta chain was captured in a study of regulatory T cells in long-lasting Graves disease. Study-wide results and caveats: Having only a small sample size may have limited accuracy. Persistent cases favored TRBV28, TRBJ1-2 and TRBJ2-5.

Time point specified: newly diagnosed GD, antithyroid drugs for less than 3 months. Extracted PBMC RNA gave rise to the TCR library. Trimming took 7 bases from V and 3 from J, leaving 19 bases between them. The germline CDR1 and CDR2 sequences are MDHEN and SYDVKM. The CDR3 covers 16 residues. iRepertoire HTBI primers and Arm-PCR of CDR3 regions built TCR beta libraries. TCRdb independently ran MiXCR on the multiplex PCR reads; one entry per CDR3 protein. Of approximately 300,000 distinct CDR3 sequences listed, 18% are singletons. Regarding this clonotype: The antigen remains unidentified.

The clonotype was recovered from a female donor with Graves disease. The chain carries TRBV28 and TRBJ1-5; D might be TRBD1 (6 bases). Source: peripheral blood mononuclear cells (PBMCs), taken at new diagnosis, from a patient treated with antithyroid drugs. Written as DNA, the CDR3 is TGTGCCAGCACCTCAAGGGGGGCTTACGACAATCAGCCCCAGCATTTT. Protein product: CASTSRGAYDNQPQHF. Using reference TRBV28 and TRBJ1-5 for the parts outside the CDR3, the full variable domain is DVKVTQSSRYLVKRTGEKVFLECVQDMDHENMFWYRQDPGLGLRLIYFSYDVKMKEKGDIPEGYSVSREKKERFSLILESASTNQTSMYLCASTSRGAYDNQPQHFGDGTRLSIL.